This T cell receptor beta chain comes out of a study of CD8 T cells in cerebrospinal fluid in Alzheimer's disease. Notes on the study in general: Expanded clones of at least 3% were commoner in Alzheimer's patients than healthy subjects. The authors cautioned that cerebrospinal fluid EBV-specific TCRs do not prove EBV causes Alzheimer's.

10X single-cell V(D)J and 5' gene-expression libraries profiled CSF cells. Following a re-call of the 10x single-cell sequencing reads, TCRdb has one entry per CDR3 protein and lacks DNA. Its clone listing holds 1,300 or so distinct CDR3 sequences. CDR3 length: 15 amino acids. Looked up from germline, CDR1 is WNHNN and CDR2 is SYGVQD (reference sequence). This clonotype is deemed large (0.1 to 1%) by its frequency. Its target is not known. A live/dead marker was used to sort live CSF cells for droplet sequencing. The sequenced sample was cerebrospinal fluid. This TCR derives from a human donor with mild cognitive impairment. The rearrangement uses TRBV10-1 and TRBJ2-6; TCRdb returns TRBD1, unconfirmable since there is no DNA. The CDR3 spells CASSDWGTGANVLTF.